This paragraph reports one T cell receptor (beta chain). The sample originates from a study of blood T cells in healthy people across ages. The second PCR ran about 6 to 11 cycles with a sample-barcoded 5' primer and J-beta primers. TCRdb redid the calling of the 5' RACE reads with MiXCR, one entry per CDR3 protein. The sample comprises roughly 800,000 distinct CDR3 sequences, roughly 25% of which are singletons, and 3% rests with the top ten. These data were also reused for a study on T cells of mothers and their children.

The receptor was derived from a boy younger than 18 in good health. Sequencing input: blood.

Written as DNA, the CDR3 is TGCAGCGTTGAAGTAGCGGGGGACCTCGTCAAAAACATTCAGTACTTC. It yields the protein CSVEVAGDLVKNIQYF. V gene TRBV29-1 combines with J gene TRBJ2-4; 9 bases are shared with TRBD2. After removal of 1 base from V and 3 bases from J, the junction contained 7 bases not matched to a gene. Germline V gene sequence: CDR1 SQVTM, CDR2 ANQGSEA. The CDR3 is 16 residues long.